This T cell receptor (beta chain) comes out of a study of T cell repertoires in cytomegalovirus infection. Study observations and caveats: Adding up the frequency of public TCR beta families identified people who carried CMV plus the relevant HLA. It was HLA-C-restricted CMV-specific TCR beta clonotypes that dominated the response ex vivo.

Remarks on this clonotype: Its target is unknown.

MiXCR was run by TCRdb on the reads, yielding one entry per CDR3 protein. The table includes 230,000 or so distinct CDR3 sequences, about a sixth detected once. The germline CDR1 and CDR2 sequences are MNHEY and SVGEGT. This CDR3 comprises 13 residues. V gave up 5 bases and J gave up 4 bases, with 11 bases separating them. The sample comprised CD8+ T cells from PBMCs. This sequence was found in a human donor in good health (CMV status not recorded). Some clones in this sample may be carry-over from other donors' samples. The chain uses TRBV6-2 or TRBV6-3 and TRBJ1-2; D possibly corresponds to TRBD1 (6 bases). CDR3: CASSNAGAYGYTF. For the CDR3, the DNA is TGTGCCAGCAGTAACGCAGGGGCCTATGGCTACACCTTC.